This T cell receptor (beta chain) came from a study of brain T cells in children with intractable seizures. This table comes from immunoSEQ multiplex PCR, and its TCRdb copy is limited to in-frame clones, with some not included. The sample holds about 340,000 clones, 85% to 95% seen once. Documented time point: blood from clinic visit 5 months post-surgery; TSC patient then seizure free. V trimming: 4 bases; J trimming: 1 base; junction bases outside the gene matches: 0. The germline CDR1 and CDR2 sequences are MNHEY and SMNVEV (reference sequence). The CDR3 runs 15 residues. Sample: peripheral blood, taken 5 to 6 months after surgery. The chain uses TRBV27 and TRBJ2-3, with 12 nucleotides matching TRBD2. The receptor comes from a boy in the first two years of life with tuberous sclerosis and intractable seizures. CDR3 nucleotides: TGTGCCAGCAGTTGGACTAGCGGGGGCACAGATACGCAGTATTTT. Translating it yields CASSWTSGGTDTQYF.